This T cell receptor (beta chain) was recorded in a study of blood T cell repertoires in COVID-19. On the study more broadly: Some COVID-19 samples were acute and others convalescent; all came from the United States, Italy and Spain. From T cells, B-cell-depleted T cells, or PBMCs came the material, which was cDNA or gDNA.

Enrollment of patients from Seattle took place during active infection, with longitudinal follow-up. The CDR3 has 14 amino acids. Between the trimmed V and J ends, which lost 1 base and 1 base, there was a span of 7 bases. Per the germline V gene, CDR1 is SEHNR and CDR2 is FQNEAQ (reference sequence). In the original analysis: Estimates of nucleated cell counts were drawn from the amplification of reference gene primers. Clones were read by immunoSEQ multiplex PCR, and TCRdb kept only the in-frame ones, dropping some. V and J calls and clone size are given by that table; D and trimming were obtained from the DNA. The table has 250,000 to 400,000 clones, almost 90% seen once.

Input material: peripheral blood. The source is a woman in her twenties or thirties with COVID-19, enrolled during active disease. The genes are TRBV7-9 and TRBJ1-1, with no clear D. The CDR3 reads CASSLGVENTEAFF. The CDR3 DNA is TGTGCCAGCAGCTTAGGCGTTGAGAACACTGAAGCTTTCTTT.